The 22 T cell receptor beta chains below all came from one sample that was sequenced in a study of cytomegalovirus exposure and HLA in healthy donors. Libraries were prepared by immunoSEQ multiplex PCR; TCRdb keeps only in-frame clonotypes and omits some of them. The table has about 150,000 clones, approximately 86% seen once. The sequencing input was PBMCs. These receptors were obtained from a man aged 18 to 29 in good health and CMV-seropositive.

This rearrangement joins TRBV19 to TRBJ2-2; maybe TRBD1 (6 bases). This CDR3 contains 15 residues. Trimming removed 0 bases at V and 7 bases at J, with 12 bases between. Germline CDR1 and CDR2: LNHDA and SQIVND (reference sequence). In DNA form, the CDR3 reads TGTGCCAGTAGTATAGACCCCAGGGGATTCGGGGAGCTGTTTTTT. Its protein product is CASSIDPRGFGELFF. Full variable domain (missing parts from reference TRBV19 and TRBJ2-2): DGGITQSPKYLFRKEGQNVTLSCEQNLNHDAMYWYRQDPGQGLRLIYYSQIVNDFQKGDIAEGYSVSREKKESFPLTVTSAQKNPTAFYLCASSIDPRGFGELFFGEGSRLTVL.

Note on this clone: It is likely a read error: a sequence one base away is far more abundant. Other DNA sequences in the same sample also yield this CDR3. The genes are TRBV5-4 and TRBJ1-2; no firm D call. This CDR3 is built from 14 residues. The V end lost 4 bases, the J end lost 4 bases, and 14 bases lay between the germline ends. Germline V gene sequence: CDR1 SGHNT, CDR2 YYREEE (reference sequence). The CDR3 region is CASSHSDGAYGYTF. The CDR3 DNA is TGTGCCAGCAGCCACTCCGACGGAGCCTATGGCTACACCTTC.

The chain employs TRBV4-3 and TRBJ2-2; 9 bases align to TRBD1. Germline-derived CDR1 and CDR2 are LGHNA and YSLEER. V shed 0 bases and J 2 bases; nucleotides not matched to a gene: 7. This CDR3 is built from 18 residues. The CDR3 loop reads CASSQDPDRGYNTGELFF. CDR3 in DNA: TGCGCCAGCAGCCAAGACCCGGACAGGGGTTATAACACCGGGGAGCTGTTTTTT.

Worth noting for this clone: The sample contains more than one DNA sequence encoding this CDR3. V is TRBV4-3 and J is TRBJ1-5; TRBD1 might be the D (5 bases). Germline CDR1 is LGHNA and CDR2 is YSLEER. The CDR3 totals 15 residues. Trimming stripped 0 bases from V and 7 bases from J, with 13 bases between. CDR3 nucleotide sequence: TGCGCCAGCAGCCAAGATCGGGGGGGAGGACAGCCCCAGCATTTT. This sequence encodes CASSQDRGGGQPQHF.

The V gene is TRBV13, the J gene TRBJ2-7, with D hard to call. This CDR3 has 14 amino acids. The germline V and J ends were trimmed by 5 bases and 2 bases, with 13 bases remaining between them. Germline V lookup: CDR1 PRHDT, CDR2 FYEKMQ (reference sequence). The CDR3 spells CASSPHQATYEQYF. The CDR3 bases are TGTGCCAGCAGCCCCCATCAGGCAACCTACGAGCAGTACTTC.

CDR3 bases: TGCGCCAGCAGCCAAGATTGGAGCCTCACAGATACGCAGTATTTT. Translation gives CASSQDWSLTDTQYF. This rearrangement joins TRBV4-3 to TRBJ2-3; D unresolved. CDR3 size: 15 residues. Between the trimmed V and J ends, which lost 0 bases and 2 bases, there was a span of 9 bases. Germline CDR1 and CDR2: LGHNA and YSLEER.

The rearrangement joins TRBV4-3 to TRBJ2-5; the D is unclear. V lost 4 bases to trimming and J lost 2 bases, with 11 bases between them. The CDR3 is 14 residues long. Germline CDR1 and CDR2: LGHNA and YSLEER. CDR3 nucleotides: TGCGCCAGCAGCCCTTGGCAAAGTCAAGAGACCCAGTACTTC. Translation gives CASSPWQSQETQYF.

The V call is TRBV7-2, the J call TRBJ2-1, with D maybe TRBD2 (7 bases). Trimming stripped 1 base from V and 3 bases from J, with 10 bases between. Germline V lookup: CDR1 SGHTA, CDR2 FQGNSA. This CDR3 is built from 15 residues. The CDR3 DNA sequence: TGTGCCAGCAGCTTAGGAGGGGGGGTCTACAATGAGCAGTTCTTC. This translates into CASSLGGGVYNEQFF. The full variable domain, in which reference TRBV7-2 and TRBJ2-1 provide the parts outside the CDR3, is GAGVSQSPSNKVTEKGKDVELRCDPISGHTALYWYRQSLGQGLEFLIYFQGNSAPDKSGLPSDRFSAERTGGSVSTLTIQRTQQEDSAVYLCASSLGGGVYNEQFFGPGTRLTVL.

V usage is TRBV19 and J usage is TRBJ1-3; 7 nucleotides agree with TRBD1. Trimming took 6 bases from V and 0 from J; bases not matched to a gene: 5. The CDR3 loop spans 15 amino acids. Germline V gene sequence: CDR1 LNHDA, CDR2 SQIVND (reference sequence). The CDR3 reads CASRWDRVSGNTIYF. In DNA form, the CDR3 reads TGTGCCAGTAGATGGGACAGAGTCTCTGGAAACACCATATATTTT.

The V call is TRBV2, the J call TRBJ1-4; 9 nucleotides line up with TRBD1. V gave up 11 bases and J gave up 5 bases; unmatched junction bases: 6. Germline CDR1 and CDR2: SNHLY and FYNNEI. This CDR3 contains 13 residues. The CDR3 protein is CAALGTGNEKLFF. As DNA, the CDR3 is TGTGCCGCCCTAGGGACAGGGAATGAAAAACTGTTTTTT.

This CDR3 is CASSPLTGVRVGGYTF. CDR3 in DNA: TGTGCCAGCAGCCCCCTGACGGGGGTTAGGGTGGGAGGCTACACCTTC. J is TRBJ1-2 and V is TRBV11-2, with a possible D match to TRBD1 (5 bases). The germline CDR1 and CDR2 sequences are SGHAT and FQNNGV. The CDR3 is made up of 16 amino acids. Trimming stripped 5 bases from V and 8 bases from J, with 24 bases between.

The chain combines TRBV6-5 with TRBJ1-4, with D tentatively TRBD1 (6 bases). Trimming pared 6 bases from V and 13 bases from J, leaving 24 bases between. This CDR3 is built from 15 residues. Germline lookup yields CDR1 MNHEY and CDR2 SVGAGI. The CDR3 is CASRGRDNSQGRLFF. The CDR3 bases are TGTGCCAGCAGAGGCCGGGACAACTCTCAGGGTAGACTGTTTTTT.

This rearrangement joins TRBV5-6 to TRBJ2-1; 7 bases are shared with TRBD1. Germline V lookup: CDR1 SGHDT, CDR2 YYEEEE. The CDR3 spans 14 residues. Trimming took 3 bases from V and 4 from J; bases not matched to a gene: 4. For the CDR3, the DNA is TGTGCCAGCAGCTCGGGACAGTCATACAATGAGCAGTTCTTC. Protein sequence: CASSSGQSYNEQFF.

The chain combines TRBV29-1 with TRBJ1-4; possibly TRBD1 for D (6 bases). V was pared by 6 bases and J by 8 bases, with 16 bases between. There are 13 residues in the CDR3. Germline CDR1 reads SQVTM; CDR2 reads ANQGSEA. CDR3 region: CSVSWGPGEKLFF. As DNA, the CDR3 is TGCAGCGTCTCCTGGGGGCCAGGGGAAAAACTGTTTTTT. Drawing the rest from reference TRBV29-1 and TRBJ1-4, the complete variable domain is SAVISQKPSRDICQRGTSLTIQCQVDSQVTMMFWYRQQPGQSLTLIATANQGSEATYESGFVIDKFPISRPNLTFSTLTVSNMSPEDSSIYLCSVSWGPGEKLFFGSGTQLSVL.

This chain's CDR3 is CASSFLAGEQETQYF. CDR3 coding DNA: TGCGCCAGCAGCTTTCTAGCGGGAGAACAAGAGACCCAGTACTTC. The rearrangement joins TRBV5-1 to TRBJ2-5, with 10 positions matching TRBD2. Germline V CDR1 and CDR2: SGHRS, YFSETQ. The CDR3 has 15 residues. The ends lost 2 bases at V and 2 bases at J; junction bases unmatched: 3.

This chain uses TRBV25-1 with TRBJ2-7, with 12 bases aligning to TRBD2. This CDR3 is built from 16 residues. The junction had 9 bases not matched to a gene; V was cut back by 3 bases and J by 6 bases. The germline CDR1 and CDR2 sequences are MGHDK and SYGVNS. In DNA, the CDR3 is TGTGCCAGCAGTGATTCTGTCCAACTAGCGGGAGGCGAGCAGTACTTC. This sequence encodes CASSDSVQLAGGEQYF.

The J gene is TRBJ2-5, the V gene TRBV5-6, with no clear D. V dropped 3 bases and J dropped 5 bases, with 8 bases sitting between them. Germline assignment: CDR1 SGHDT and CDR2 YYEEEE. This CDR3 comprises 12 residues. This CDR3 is CASSSDWETQYF. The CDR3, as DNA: TGTGCCAGCAGCTCAGACTGGGAGACCCAGTACTTC.

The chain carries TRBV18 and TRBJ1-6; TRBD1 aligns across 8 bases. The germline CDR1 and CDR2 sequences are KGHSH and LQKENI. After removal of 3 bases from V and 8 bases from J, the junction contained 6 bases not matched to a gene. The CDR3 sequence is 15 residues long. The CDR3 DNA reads TGTGCCAGCTCACCCCTCGGGACAGGAGATTCACCCCTCCACTTT. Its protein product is CASSPLGTGDSPLHF.

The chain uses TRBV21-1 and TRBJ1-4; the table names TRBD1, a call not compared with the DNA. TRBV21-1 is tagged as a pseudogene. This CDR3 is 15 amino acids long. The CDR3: CASSPRDRGHEKLFF. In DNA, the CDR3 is TGTGCCAGCAGCCCTCGGGACAGGGGCCATGAAAAACTGTTTTTT.

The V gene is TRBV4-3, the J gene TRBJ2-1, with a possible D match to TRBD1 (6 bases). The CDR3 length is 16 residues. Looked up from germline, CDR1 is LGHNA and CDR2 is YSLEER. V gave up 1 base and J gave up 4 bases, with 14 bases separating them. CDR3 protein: CASSQGGRGLYNEQFF. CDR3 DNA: TGCGCCAGCAGCCAAGGGGGCAGGGGATTGTACAATGAGCAGTTCTTC.

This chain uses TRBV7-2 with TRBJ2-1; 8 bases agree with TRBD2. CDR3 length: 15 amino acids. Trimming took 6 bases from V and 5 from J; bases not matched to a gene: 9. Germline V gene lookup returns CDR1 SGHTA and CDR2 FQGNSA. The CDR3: CASSLGGSGDNEQFF. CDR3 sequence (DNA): TGTGCCAGCAGTCTAGGAGGTAGCGGGGACAATGAGCAGTTCTTC.

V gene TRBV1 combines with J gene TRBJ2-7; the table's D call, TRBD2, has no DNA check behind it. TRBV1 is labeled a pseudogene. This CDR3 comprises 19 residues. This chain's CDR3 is CTSSQDLVASGRNHYEQYF. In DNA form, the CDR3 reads TGCACCAGCAGCCAAGATCTGGTGGCTAGCGGGAGGAACCACTACGAGCAGTACTTC.